The subject of this entry is one T cell receptor beta chain. This clonotype turned up a few times. Its specific antigen is unknown. Base-call qualities are not available, and no considerably larger clone is one nucleotide away. Sample time point, as interpreted from the label and publication: persistent/refractory GD, antithyroid drugs over 5 years with positive TRAb. For both TCR sequencing and RNA sequencing, RNA was extracted from PBMCs in TRIzol. The diagnosis of Graves' disease followed American Thyroid Association guidelines. Recruitment of patients was carried out at an endocrinology department in Xi'an, China. Each patient gave roughly 8.4 milliliters of peripheral blood, collected in an EDTA anticoagulant tube. PBMCs were isolated by Ficoll Paque Plus density gradient separation without further T cell sorting. An Agilent 2100 Bioanalyzer and agarose gel were used to assess RNA quality, and a NanoDrop 2000 was used to measure RNA concentration.

The library was produced with multiplex PCR. TCRdb records Illumina HiSeq 4000 as the sequencer. To build TCR beta libraries, CDR3 regions were amplified by Arm-PCR using iRepertoire HTBI primers. Before sequencing, the PCR products went through gel purification. On the authors' methods: Across samples, roughly 60 TRBV and 14 TRBJ segments were identified and used for gene usage analysis of CDR3 amino acid clonotypes. Filtered high-quality paired reads were merged into contigs using COPE and FqMerger. BLAST was used to align contigs to IMGT TRBV, TRBD and TRBJ reference genes, and CDR3 was defined according to IMGT. Any clonotype with a frequency above 0.1% was classified as a highly expanded clone. Shannon entropy served as the measure of repertoire diversity, while the Gini coefficient captured V-J evenness. A clonotype was considered public if more than one individual shared it. TCRdb itself trimmed the public reads at Q25 with fastp, ran MiXCR and retained productive beta chains. Every distinct CDR3 protein forms one entry, paired with its most common genes and DNA. The V and J calls here are based on TCRdb, not the publication. The sample records 650,000 to 700,000 distinct CDR3 sequences, approximately 29% of which are singletons. The ten largest clonotypes hold roughly 41% of the sample.

The CDR3 runs 15 amino acids, cysteine and phenylalanine included. The read is trimmed to its CDR3 DNA, 45 bases read in frame from base 1. V is shortened by 6 bases, J by 3 bases, and the region joining them spans 17 bases. This sample was included in a study of regulatory T cells in long-lasting Graves disease listed by TCRdb under 2021. With respect to the entire study: Persistent Graves' disease was defined as antithyroid drug treatment for over 5 years with persistently positive TSH receptor autoantibodies. Peripheral blood TCR sequencing and RNA sequencing compared persistent Graves' disease patients with newly diagnosed Graves' disease patients. The study was conducted in China and was registered as a clinical trial. TCR sequencing covered some 13 persistent and approximately 20 newly diagnosed Graves' disease patients, 33 samples in total. In the clinical cohort, patients with persistent Graves' disease had used antithyroid drugs for an average of around 10 years.

The research as a whole found: The authors acknowledged the small sample size as a limitation that may reduce accuracy. TRBV28, TRBJ1-2 and TRBJ2-5 were preferentially used in persistent disease, while TRBV20-1 and TRBJ2-1 were favored in newly diagnosed disease. Patients with persistent disease shared more public clonotypes (approximately 2,500) than newly diagnosed patients did (more than 900). Because the primary lesion, thyroid tissue, could not be accessed, the study looked at peripheral blood alone. Persistent Graves' disease patients showed lower TCR Shannon entropy and fewer highly expanded clones than newly diagnosed patients, suggesting clonal expansion. Only the TCR beta chain was sequenced and analyzed.

The sequence is built from TRBV12-3 or TRBV12-4 and TRBJ1-1; the D gene assignment is ambiguous. The TCR sequence derives from a female donor with Graves disease. The material sequenced was peripheral blood mononuclear cells (PBMCs), taken when the disease was refractory, from a patient treated with antithyroid drugs. The sequenced DNA is TGTGCCAGCAGCCCCCGGGGTATGGTGTACACTGAAGCTTTCTTT. Its product reads: CASSPRGMVYTEAFF.